This passage covers 9 T cell receptor beta chains from one sample sequenced in a study of blood T cells in healthy people across ages. The use of a sample-barcoded 5' primer and a J-beta primer mix characterized a second PCR of about 7 to 12 cycles. A single record per CDR3 protein comes from TCRdb applying MiXCR to the 5' RACE reads. The sample comprises roughly 800,000 distinct CDR3 sequences, 50% to 65% of which are singletons, and about 42% rests with the top ten. Sample: blood. These receptors were obtained from an elderly man in good health.

The chain has TRBV3-1 and TRBJ2-3; 8 bases fit TRBD2. The CDR3 spans 17 residues. The germline gives CDR1 LGHDT, CDR2 YNNKEL (reference sequence). V lost 4 bases to trimming and J lost 2 bases; unmatched junction nucleotides: 11. CDR3 protein: CASSPLRVLAVTDTQYF. The CDR3 coding sequence is TGTGCCAGCAGCCCCCTAAGGGTACTAGCGGTCACAGATACGCAGTATTTT.

The CDR3 nucleotides read TGTGCCAGCAGTTCCCCGAGGACGGTCTCCTACGAGCAGTACTTC. This sequence encodes CASSSPRTVSYEQYF. J is TRBJ2-7 and V is TRBV6-6; no definite D call. CDR1 and CDR2 (germline): MNHNY, SVGAGI (reference sequence). The CDR3 loop spans 15 amino acids. The V gene lost 4 bases and the J gene lost 0 bases, with 13 bases spanning the gap.

J is TRBJ2-2 and V is TRBV5-1, with D possibly being TRBD1 or TRBD2 (5 bases each). Trimming took 4 bases from V and 4 from J, leaving 14 bases between them. From germline, CDR1 is SGHRS and CDR2 YFSETQ. The CDR3 runs 15 residues. The CDR3 spells CASSPVEGRTGELFF. The CDR3 DNA reads as TGCGCCAGCAGCCCGGTAGAGGGGCGCACCGGGGAGCTGTTTTTT.

This chain uses TRBV6-1 with TRBJ2-1; 7 bases are shared with TRBD2. Per germline, CDR1 MNHNS and CDR2 SASEGT. The CDR3 consists of 14 residues. V was clipped by 7 bases and J by 7 bases; unmatched bases: 10. The CDR3 spells CASTFTGGINEQFF. The CDR3, as DNA: TGTGCCAGCACGTTCACGGGAGGAATAAATGAGCAGTTCTTC.

The chain uses TRBV18 and TRBJ2-7; D remains unclear. The germline gives CDR1 KGHSH, CDR2 LQKENI. V lost 0 bases and J 10 bases, leaving 16 bases between the germline ends. The CDR3 extends over 14 amino acids. CDR3 in DNA: TGTGCCAGCTCACCACCGACCCGACCCTCGTATCAGTACTTC. Translating gives CASSPPTRPSYQYF. Based on the CDR3 plus reference TRBV18 and TRBJ2-7, the full variable domain is NAGVMQNPRHLVRRRGQEARLRCSPMKGHSHVYWYRQLPEEGLKFMVYLQKENIIDESGMPKERFSAEFPKEGPSILRIQQVVRGDSAAYFCASSPPTRPSYQYFGPGTRLTVT.

Only a few counts were recorded for this clonotype. The chain employs TRBV4-1 and TRBJ2-5; 8 positions agree with TRBD2. The CDR3 covers 18 residues. Germline trimming cut 0 bases from V and 5 bases from J; bases unmatched to any gene: 14. In germline, CDR1 is MGHRA, CDR2 YSYEKL. This CDR3 is CASSQDPRGAGETETQYF. DNA for the CDR3: TGCGCCAGCAGCCAAGATCCCCGGGGAGCGGGAGAAACGGAGACCCAGTACTTC.

The V gene is TRBV25-1, the J gene TRBJ2-7; TRBD2 matches 10 bases. The CDR3 has 15 amino acids. The germline CDR1 and CDR2 sequences are MGHDK and SYGVNS. Trimming took 3 bases from V and 6 from J; bases not matched to a gene: 8. CDR3 DNA sequence: TGTGCCAGCAGTGATCTAGCGGGAGAAATCGGCGAGCAGTACTTC. Its translation: CASSDLAGEIGEQYF.

V usage is TRBV5-1 and J usage is TRBJ2-7, with a tentative D call TRBD2 (5 bases). Trimming stripped 5 bases from V and 5 bases from J, with 20 bases between. Germline-derived CDR1 and CDR2 are SGHRS and YFSETQ. The length of the CDR3 is 15 residues. CDR3 bases: TGCGCCAGCAGTTTTATCCAACGGGGTGGGCACGAGCAGTACTTC. Its protein product is CASSFIQRGGHEQYF.

This clonotype was detected only once. The chain joins TRBV7-2 to TRBJ2-4, with 7 nucleotides matching TRBD1. This CDR3 contains 16 residues. Germline lookup yields CDR1 SGHTA and CDR2 FQGNSA. V was clipped by 0 bases and J by 1 base; unmatched bases: 3. This CDR3 reads CASSLAGGFAKNIQYF. CDR3 DNA sequence: TGTGCCAGCAGCTTAGCAGGGGGCTTTGCCAAAAACATTCAGTACTTC.